This T cell receptor (beta chain) was retrieved from a study of blood T cells in healthy people across ages. Deletions cut 5 bases from V and 1 base from J, with 20 bases between. The CDR3 runs 17 residues. The germline V gene encodes CDR1 SEHNR and CDR2 FQNEAQ (reference sequence). Using a J-beta primer mix together with a sample-barcoded 5' primer, a second PCR was run for roughly 7 to 11 cycles. One entry per CDR3 protein, called by TCRdb with MiXCR from the 5' RACE reads. The sample lists more than 550,000 distinct CDR3 sequences; approximately 22% were seen once. This TCR derives from a man between 70 and 80 years old in good health. This chain connects TRBV7-9 to TRBJ1-2; a possible D gene is TRBD1 (5 bases). Sequences were obtained from blood. DNA of the CDR3: TGTGCCAGCAGCGGGGGAGCGGTCGGTGGCATTAACTATGGCTACACCTTC. The encoded protein is CASSGGAVGGINYGYTF.